A selection of T cell receptor beta chains follows, all from one sample in a study of blood T cells in healthy people across ages. TCRdb analysed the 5' RACE reads with MiXCR anew, one entry per CDR3 protein. Altogether 1 million or so distinct CDR3 sequences are present, around 45% being singletons, with the ten largest covering 15% to 20%. The sample consisted of blood. The receptors stem from a woman aged 55-69 years in good health. Both conserved end residues are part of each CDR3. Fields, in order: clone size, V gene, D gene, J gene, CDR3 protein, CDR3 DNA. D genes are given only for firm matches. Rows give clone size only sometimes, using once, few, many, or a class for an expanded clone.

abundance: few; v_gene: TRBV15; d_gene: .; j_gene: TRBJ2-4; CDR3aa: CATSSETRTSRLAKNIQYF; CDR3nt: TGTGCCACCAGCTCAGAAACGAGGACTTCTCGGCTAGCCAAAAACATTCAGTACTTC
abundance: few; v_gene: TRBV15; d_gene: TRBD2; j_gene: TRBJ2-1; CDR3aa: CATSPNLAGGGHEQFF; CDR3nt: TGTGCCACCAGCCCGAACCTAGCGGGAGGAGGACATGAGCAGTTCTTC
abundance: .; v_gene: TRBV5-1; d_gene: TRBD1; j_gene: TRBJ2-7; CDR3aa: CASSLSAGTGAPYEQYF; CDR3nt: TGCGCCAGCAGCTTGAGCGCCGGGACAGGGGCTCCCTACGAGCAGTACTTC
abundance: .; v_gene: TRBV3-1; d_gene: .; j_gene: TRBJ2-1; CDR3aa: CASSLQGTEQFF; CDR3nt: TGTGCCAGCAGCCTTCAGGGGACTGAGCAGTTCTTC
abundance: few; v_gene: TRBV20-1; d_gene: .; j_gene: TRBJ2-3; CDR3aa: CSARDRAGGITDTQYF; CDR3nt: TGCAGTGCTAGAGATCGAGCAGGGGGGATCACAGATACGCAGTATTTT
abundance: .; v_gene: TRBV29-1; d_gene: .; j_gene: TRBJ2-1; CDR3aa: CSVEDPMSGSNEQFF; CDR3nt: TGCAGCGTTGAAGACCCTATGTCCGGGAGCAATGAGCAGTTCTTC
abundance: .; v_gene: TRBV9; d_gene: TRBD1; j_gene: TRBJ2-3; CDR3aa: CASSRDRGETDTQYF; CDR3nt: TGTGCCAGCAGCCGGGACAGGGGTGAGACAGATACGCAGTATTTT
abundance: .; v_gene: TRBV12-3/TRBV12-4; d_gene: TRBD1; j_gene: TRBJ2-3; CDR3aa: CASSLYGQGVGDTQYF; CDR3nt: TGTGCCAGCAGTTTATACGGACAGGGGGTAGGGGATACGCAGTATTTT
abundance: .; v_gene: TRBV4-3; d_gene: .; j_gene: TRBJ2-7; CDR3aa: CASSQDKGPYYEQYF; CDR3nt: TGCGCCAGCAGCCAAGATAAGGGCCCCTACTACGAGCAGTACTTC
abundance: .; v_gene: TRBV5-8; d_gene: .; j_gene: TRBJ2-1; CDR3aa: CASSLIINEQFF; CDR3nt: TGTGCCAGCAGCTTGATAATCAATGAGCAGTTCTTC
abundance: .; v_gene: TRBV10-3; d_gene: .; j_gene: TRBJ2-2; CDR3aa: CAISMTGGELFF; CDR3nt: TGTGCCATCAGTATGACCGGCGGGGAGCTGTTTTTT
abundance: once; v_gene: TRBV2; d_gene: .; j_gene: TRBJ2-1; CDR3aa: CAGSVVSGDYNEQFF; CDR3nt: TGTGCCGGCAGTGTAGTTAGCGGAGACTACAATGAGCAGTTCTTC
abundance: .; v_gene: TRBV7-2; d_gene: .; j_gene: TRBJ1-1; CDR3aa: CASSLFPELTEAFF; CDR3nt: TGTGCCAGCAGCTTATTCCCGGAGCTTACTGAAGCTTTCTTT
abundance: .; v_gene: TRBV5-6; d_gene: TRBD1; j_gene: TRBJ2-5; CDR3aa: CASSSGQRVQETQYF; CDR3nt: TGTGCCAGCAGCTCGGGACAGAGGGTACAAGAGACCCAGTACTTC
abundance: .; v_gene: TRBV6-2/TRBV6-3; d_gene: TRBD2; j_gene: TRBJ2-7; CDR3aa: CAIRRAGVYEQYF; CDR3nt: TGTGCCATACGCCGAGCGGGAGTATACGAGCAGTACTTC
abundance: .; v_gene: TRBV29-1; d_gene: .; j_gene: TRBJ1-1; CDR3aa: CCSDRPPGAFF; CDR3nt: TGCTGTAGTGACAGGCCTCCTGGAGCTTTCTTT
abundance: .; v_gene: TRBV15; d_gene: .; j_gene: TRBJ1-5; CDR3aa: CATSSRLSGTSNQPQHF; CDR3nt: TGTGCCACCAGCAGCCGCTTGTCAGGGACCAGCAATCAGCCCCAGCATTTT
abundance: .; v_gene: TRBV2; d_gene: TRBD2; j_gene: TRBJ2-1; CDR3aa: CASRGGLAYNEQFF; CDR3nt: TGTGCCAGCAGGGGGGGACTAGCCTACAATGAGCAGTTCTTC
abundance: .; v_gene: TRBV2; d_gene: .; j_gene: TRBJ1-1; CDR3aa: CASTPAVHTEAFF; CDR3nt: TGTGCCAGCACCCCGGCTGTTCACACTGAAGCTTTCTTT
abundance: .; v_gene: TRBV11-2; d_gene: .; j_gene: TRBJ2-5; CDR3aa: CASSLMGPGPQETQYF; CDR3nt: TGTGCCAGCAGCTTAATGGGCCCGGGACCCCAAGAGACCCAGTACTTC
abundance: .; v_gene: TRBV30; d_gene: TRBD1; j_gene: TRBJ2-1; CDR3aa: CAWSRFGTGYNEQFF; CDR3nt: TGTGCCTGGTCCCGTTTTGGGACAGGGTACAATGAGCAGTTCTTC
abundance: .; v_gene: TRBV16; d_gene: .; j_gene: TRBJ1-5; CDR3aa: CASSPHRGREPQHF; CDR3nt: TGTGCCAGCAGCCCACATCGTGGCCGCGAACCCCAGCATTTT
abundance: .; v_gene: TRBV4-2; d_gene: TRBD2; j_gene: TRBJ2-5; CDR3aa: CASSQDPGLAGAGETQYF; CDR3nt: TGTGCCAGCAGCCAAGATCCTGGACTAGCGGGGGCAGGAGAGACCCAGTACTTC
abundance: .; v_gene: TRBV7-9; d_gene: TRBD2; j_gene: TRBJ2-7; CDR3aa: CASSALAGGFSEQYF; CDR3nt: TGTGCCAGCAGCGCACTAGCGGGAGGTTTCTCCGAGCAGTACTTC
abundance: .; v_gene: TRBV7-9; d_gene: TRBD2; j_gene: TRBJ2-7; CDR3aa: CASSVAGVHEQYF; CDR3nt: TGTGCCAGCAGCGTAGCGGGAGTCCACGAGCAGTACTTC
abundance: few; v_gene: TRBV10-3; d_gene: .; j_gene: TRBJ2-7; CDR3aa: CAISELGVVNEQYF; CDR3nt: TGTGCCATCAGTGAATTAGGCGTCGTCAACGAGCAGTACTTC
abundance: .; v_gene: TRBV20-1; d_gene: .; j_gene: TRBJ1-2; CDR3aa: CSASIPENYGYTF; CDR3nt: TGCAGTGCTAGCATCCCCGAAAACTATGGCTACACCTTC
abundance: few; v_gene: TRBV7-9; d_gene: .; j_gene: TRBJ2-7; CDR3aa: CASSLVGGGTASSYEQYF; CDR3nt: TGTGCCAGCAGCTTAGTGGGAGGCGGGACAGCGAGCTCCTACGAGCAGTACTTC
abundance: .; v_gene: TRBV24-1; d_gene: .; j_gene: TRBJ2-1; CDR3aa: CATSDLGSSYNEQFF; CDR3nt: TGTGCCACCAGTGATTTGGGGAGCTCCTACAATGAGCAGTTCTTC
abundance: few; v_gene: TRBV9; d_gene: TRBD2; j_gene: TRBJ2-1; CDR3aa: CASSVGLAGMGSYNEQFF; CDR3nt: TGTGCCAGCAGCGTAGGGCTAGCGGGGATGGGCTCCTACAATGAGCAGTTCTTC
abundance: .; v_gene: TRBV2; d_gene: .; j_gene: TRBJ1-4; CDR3aa: CASQTEGSNEKLFF; CDR3nt: TGTGCCAGCCAAACGGAGGGATCTAATGAAAAACTGTTTTTT
abundance: .; v_gene: TRBV28; d_gene: .; j_gene: TRBJ2-1; CDR3aa: CASCSLGPNEQFF; CDR3nt: TGTGCCAGCTGTAGCCTAGGACCCAATGAGCAGTTCTTC
abundance: .; v_gene: TRBV12-5; d_gene: .; j_gene: TRBJ2-7; CDR3aa: CASGLVLEGGGAGYEQYF; CDR3nt: TGTGCTAGTGGTTTGGTACTCGAGGGTGGGGGGGCCGGCTACGAGCAGTACTTC
abundance: .; v_gene: TRBV6-2/TRBV6-3; d_gene: TRBD2; j_gene: TRBJ2-7; CDR3aa: CASSLRVRLAVGMHEQYF; CDR3nt: TGTGCCAGCAGTTTGAGGGTGAGACTAGCGGTTGGAATGCACGAGCAGTACTTC
abundance: few; v_gene: TRBV7-8; d_gene: .; j_gene: TRBJ2-1; CDR3aa: CASSKGSGTRRMDEQFF; CDR3nt: TGTGCCAGCAGCAAGGGTTCTGGGACACGGAGGATGGATGAGCAGTTCTTC
abundance: .; v_gene: TRBV10-3; d_gene: TRBD1; j_gene: TRBJ1-5; CDR3aa: CAIGGQGVTQPQHF; CDR3nt: TGTGCCATCGGTGGACAGGGGGTGACTCAGCCCCAGCATTTT
abundance: .; v_gene: TRBV9; d_gene: .; j_gene: TRBJ2-1; CDR3aa: CASSLSPGPKNEQFF; CDR3nt: TGTGCCAGCAGCCTTAGTCCAGGGCCTAAGAATGAGCAGTTCTTC
abundance: .; v_gene: TRBV6-4; d_gene: TRBD1; j_gene: TRBJ2-1; CDR3aa: CASSLQGQGAGEQFF; CDR3nt: TGTGCCAGCAGTCTCCAGGGACAGGGGGCTGGAGAGCAGTTCTTC
abundance: .; v_gene: TRBV29-1; d_gene: .; j_gene: TRBJ1-2; CDR3aa: CSVVPRGYGGYTF; CDR3nt: TGCAGCGTTGTCCCGCGGGGGTACGGTGGCTACACCTTC
abundance: few; v_gene: TRBV7-2; d_gene: .; j_gene: TRBJ1-2; CDR3aa: CASSTGLPGHNYGYTF; CDR3nt: TGTGCCAGCAGCACAGGTTTACCGGGACATAACTATGGCTACACCTTC
abundance: .; v_gene: TRBV18; d_gene: TRBD2; j_gene: TRBJ2-1; CDR3aa: CASSPPGGLGQFF; CDR3nt: TGTGCCAGCTCACCACCGGGAGGGTTAGGGCAGTTCTTC
abundance: .; v_gene: TRBV7-9; d_gene: .; j_gene: TRBJ1-1; CDR3aa: CASGLGGNRDTEAFF; CDR3nt: TGTGCCAGCGGCTTAGGGGGGAACAGAGATACTGAAGCTTTCTTT
abundance: .; v_gene: TRBV14; d_gene: TRBD1; j_gene: TRBJ2-7; CDR3aa: CAPDFWTGPPGVYEQYF; CDR3nt: TGTGCCCCGGACTTTTGGACAGGGCCTCCCGGGGTCTACGAGCAGTACTTC
abundance: .; v_gene: TRBV27; d_gene: .; j_gene: TRBJ2-3; CDR3aa: CASSLSPGHPTDTQYF; CDR3nt: TGTGCCAGCAGTTTATCCCCGGGACATCCCACAGATACGCAGTATTTT
abundance: .; v_gene: TRBV5-8; d_gene: .; j_gene: TRBJ2-1; CDR3aa: CASSLYFPSMINILPNEQFF; CDR3nt: TGTGCCAGCAGCTTGTATTTTCCTAGCATGATTAACATCCTACCCAATGAGCAGTTCTTC
abundance: many; v_gene: TRBV20-1; d_gene: .; j_gene: TRBJ2-5; CDR3aa: CSARRQETQYF; CDR3nt: TGCAGCGCACGGCGGCAAGAGACCCAGTACTTC
abundance: .; v_gene: TRBV28; d_gene: .; j_gene: TRBJ2-7; CDR3aa: CASSLLFLDRLSLLFYEQYF; CDR3nt: TGTGCCAGCAGTTTACTGTTTCTAGACAGACTCTCCCTCCTTTTTTACGAGCAGTACTTC